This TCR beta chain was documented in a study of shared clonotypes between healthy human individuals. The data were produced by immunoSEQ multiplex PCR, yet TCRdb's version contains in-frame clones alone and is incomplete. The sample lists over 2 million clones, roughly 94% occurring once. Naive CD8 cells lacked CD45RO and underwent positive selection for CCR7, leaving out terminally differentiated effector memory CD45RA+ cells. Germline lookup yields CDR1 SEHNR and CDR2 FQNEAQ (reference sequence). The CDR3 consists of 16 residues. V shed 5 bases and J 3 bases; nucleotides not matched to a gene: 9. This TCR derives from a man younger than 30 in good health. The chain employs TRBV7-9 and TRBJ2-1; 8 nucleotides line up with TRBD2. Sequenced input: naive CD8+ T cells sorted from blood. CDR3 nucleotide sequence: TGTGCCAGCAGCCCTATACTAGCGGTTTACTACAATGAGCAGTTCTTC. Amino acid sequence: CASSPILAVYYNEQFF.